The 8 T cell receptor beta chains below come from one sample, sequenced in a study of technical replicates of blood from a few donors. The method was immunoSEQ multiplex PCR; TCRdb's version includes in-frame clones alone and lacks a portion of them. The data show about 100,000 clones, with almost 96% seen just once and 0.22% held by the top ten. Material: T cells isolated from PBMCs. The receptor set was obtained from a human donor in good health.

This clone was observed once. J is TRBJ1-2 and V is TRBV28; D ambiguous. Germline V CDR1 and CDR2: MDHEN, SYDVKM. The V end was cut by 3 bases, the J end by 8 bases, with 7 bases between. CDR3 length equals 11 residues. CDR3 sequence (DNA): TGTGCCAGCAGTTTTAGCTGGGGCTACACCTTC. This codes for CASSFSWGYTF.

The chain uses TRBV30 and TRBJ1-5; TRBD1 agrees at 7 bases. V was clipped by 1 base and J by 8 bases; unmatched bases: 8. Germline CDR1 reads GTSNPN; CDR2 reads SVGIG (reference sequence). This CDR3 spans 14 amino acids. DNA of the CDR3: TGTGCCTGGAGTGCCGTTAGACAGGGAGAGCCCCAGCATTTT. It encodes CAWSAVRQGEPQHF.

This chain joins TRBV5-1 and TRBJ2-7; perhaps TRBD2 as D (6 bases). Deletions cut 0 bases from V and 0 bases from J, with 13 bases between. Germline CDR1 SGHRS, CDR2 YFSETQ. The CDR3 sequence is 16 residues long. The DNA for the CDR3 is TGCGCCAGCAGCTTGGCCGGGACTTCTATCTCCTACGAGCAGTACTTC. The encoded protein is CASSLAGTSISYEQYF.

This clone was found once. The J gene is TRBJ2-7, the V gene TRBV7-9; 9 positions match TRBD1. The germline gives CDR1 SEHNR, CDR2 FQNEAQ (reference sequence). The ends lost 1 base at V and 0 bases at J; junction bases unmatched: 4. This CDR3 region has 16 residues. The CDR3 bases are TGTGCCAGCAGCTTAGGACAGGGGGAACCCTCCTACGAGCAGTACTTC. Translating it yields CASSLGQGEPSYEQYF.

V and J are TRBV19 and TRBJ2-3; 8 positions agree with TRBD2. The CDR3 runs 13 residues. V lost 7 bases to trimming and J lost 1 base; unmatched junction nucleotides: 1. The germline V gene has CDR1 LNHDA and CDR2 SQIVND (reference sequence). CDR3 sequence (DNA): TGTGCCAGTATGACTAGCGGCACAGATACGCAGTATTTT. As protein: CASMTSGTDTQYF.

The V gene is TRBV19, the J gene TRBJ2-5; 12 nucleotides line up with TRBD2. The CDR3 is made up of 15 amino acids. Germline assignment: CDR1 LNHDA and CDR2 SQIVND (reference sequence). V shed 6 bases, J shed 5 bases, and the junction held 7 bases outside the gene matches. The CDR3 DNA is TGTGCCAGTAGCCTAGCGGGGGGGCCTCGGGAGACCCAGTACTTC. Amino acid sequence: CASSLAGGPRETQYF.

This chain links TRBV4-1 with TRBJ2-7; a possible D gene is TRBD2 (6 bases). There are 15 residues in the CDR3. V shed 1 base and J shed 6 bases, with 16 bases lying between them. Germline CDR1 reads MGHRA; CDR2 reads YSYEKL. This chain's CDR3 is CASSQGPGLRGEQYF. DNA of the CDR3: TGCGCCAGCAGCCAAGGACCGGGACTTAGAGGCGAGCAGTACTTC.

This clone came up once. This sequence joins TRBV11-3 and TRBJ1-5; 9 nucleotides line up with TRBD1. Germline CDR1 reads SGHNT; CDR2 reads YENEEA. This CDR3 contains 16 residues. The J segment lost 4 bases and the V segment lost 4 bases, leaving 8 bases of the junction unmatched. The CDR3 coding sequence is TGTGCCAGCAGCTGGCTTGTGGACAGGGGAAATCAGCCCCAGCATTTT. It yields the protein CASSWLVDRGNQPQHF.